Detailed here is one T cell receptor beta chain. Its cognate antigen is unknown. This specimen belongs to a study of post-analysis software for immune sequencing data. Notes on the study in general: When the samples were clustered directly with F measure, those that had been prepared in the same batch showed strong co-clustering. Significantly lower normalized Chao1 diversity was seen in multiple sclerosis patients than in controls. Among a few TRBV segments more frequent in patients than controls were TRBV5-6, TRBV5-1 and TRBV20-1.

The CDR3 is 16 amino acids. V was trimmed by 0 bases and J by 4 bases, leaving 12 bases between them. CDR1 and CDR2 from the germline V gene are SGHTA and FQGTGA. Unique molecular identifiers tagged the TCR beta cDNA libraries. From around 1 to 9.1 million T cells, roughly 0.5 million cDNA molecules were obtained. Each CDR3 protein is one row after TCRdb ran MiXCR on the PCR reads. The table shows roughly 410,000 distinct CDR3 sequences, with around 33% occurring only once. This sequence originates from a girl aged 5-17 years with multiple sclerosis. This chain uses TRBV7-3 with TRBJ2-2; no firm D call. Sequenced material: blood. This chain's CDR3 is CASSLTVSLITGELFF. The CDR3 nucleotides read TGTGCCAGCAGCTTAACGGTCAGCCTCATCACCGGGGAGCTGTTTTTT.